The clone carrying this T cell receptor beta chain appeared a single time. A much larger clone sits a single nucleotide away, making a read error possible. TCRdb reprocessed the PCR reads via MiXCR and lists one record per CDR3 protein. The sample contains about 640,000 distinct CDR3 sequences, 15% to 20% of which appear only once. This sample stems from a study of molecular identifiers for immune sequencing clone quantification. Trimming stripped 5 bases from V and 4 bases from J, with 20 bases between. CDR3 length: 16 residues. Germline loops: CDR1 SEHNR, CDR2 FQNEAQ (reference sequence). V usage is TRBV7-9 and J usage is TRBJ2-5; the D gene is possibly TRBD1 (5 bases). The specimen sequenced was naive CD8+ T cells from blood, with Jurkat cell RNA spiked in. The subset here: FACS-sorted CD8+CD4-CCR7+CD45RA+ naive T cells. This clonotype was sampled from a human donor in good health. Some libraries in this study had Jurkat cell RNA spiked in. This CDR3 is CASSPSRPGLGETQYF. CDR3 bases: TGTGCCAGCAGCCCATCAAGACCAGGGCTCGGAGAGACCCAGTACTTC.